This T cell receptor (beta chain) came from a study of blood T cell repertoires in COVID-19. Assay used: immunoSEQ multiplex PCR; TCRdb lists only in-frame clones, some missing. The top ten hold 2% to 2.5% of the sample, which has around 290,000 clones, 88% seen once. CDR3 length equals 12 residues. Between the trimmed V and J ends, which lost 9 bases and 3 bases, there was a span of 10 bases. Per germline, CDR1 SGHNT and CDR2 YYREEE (reference sequence). Specimen: PBMCs or T cells enriched from blood (not recorded which). The source is a woman aged 60-75 years in a cohort exposed to, infected with or recovered from COVID-19 (not recorded which). The chain recombines TRBV5-4 with TRBJ1-5; a possible D gene is TRBD1 (6 bases). Written as DNA, the CDR3 is TGTGCCACCGGGACAAACAATCAGCCCCAGCATTTT. Protein: CATGTNNQPQHF.